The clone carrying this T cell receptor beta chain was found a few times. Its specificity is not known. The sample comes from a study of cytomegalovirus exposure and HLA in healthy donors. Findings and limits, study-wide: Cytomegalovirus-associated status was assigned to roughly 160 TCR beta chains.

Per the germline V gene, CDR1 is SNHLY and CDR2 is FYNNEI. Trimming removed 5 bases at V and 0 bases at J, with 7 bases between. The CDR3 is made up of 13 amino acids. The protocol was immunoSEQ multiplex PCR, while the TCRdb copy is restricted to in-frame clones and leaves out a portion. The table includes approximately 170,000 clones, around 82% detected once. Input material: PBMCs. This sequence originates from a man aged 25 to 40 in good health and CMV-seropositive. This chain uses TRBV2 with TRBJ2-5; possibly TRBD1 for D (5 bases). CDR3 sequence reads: CASSRQYQETQYF. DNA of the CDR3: TGTGCCAGCAGTCGACAGTACCAAGAGACCCAGTACTTC.